Below are 11 T cell receptor beta chains sequenced from a single sample in a study of CD8+ T cells in alopecia areata. cDNA serving as the sequencing template came from extracted, reverse transcribed RNA. The method was immunoSEQ multiplex PCR; TCRdb's version includes in-frame clones alone and lacks a portion of them. The sample shows around 190,000 clones, roughly 56% of them seen only once. Material for sequencing was CD8+ T cells sorted from blood. All receptors derive from a human donor in good health.

The V call is TRBV2, the J call TRBJ1-1; 7 bases line up with TRBD1. The CDR3 runs 13 residues. The V segment lost 1 base and the J segment 10 bases; nucleotides outside the gene matches: 6. The germline gives CDR1 SNHLY, CDR2 FYNNEI. The chain's CDR3 is CASSEDRGVGAFF. In DNA, the CDR3 is TGTGCCAGCAGTGAAGACAGGGGAGTGGGAGCTTTCTTT. Based on the CDR3 plus reference TRBV2 and TRBJ1-1, the full variable domain is EPEVTQTPSHQVTQMGQEVILRCVPISNHLYFYWYRQILGQKVEFLVSFYNNEISEKSEIFDDQFSVERPDGSNFTLKIRSTKLEDSAMYFCASSEDRGVGAFFGQGTRLTVV.

The gene calls are TRBV27 and TRBJ2-4; D is undetermined. This CDR3 has 13 residues. V was clipped by 2 bases and J by 2 bases, with 4 bases between them. Germline lookup yields CDR1 MNHEY and CDR2 SMNVEV (reference sequence). The CDR3: CASSLRTKNIQYF. The DNA for the CDR3 is TGTGCCAGCAGTTTAAGAACCAAAAACATTCAGTACTTC.

The rearrangement links TRBV5-6 to TRBJ2-1; the D is unclear. Germline values: CDR1 SGHDT, CDR2 YYEEEE. The CDR3 has 12 residues. The V and J ends lost 3 bases and 6 bases respectively, with 7 bases between them. The CDR3 spells CASSSRFNEQFF. In DNA, the CDR3 is TGTGCCAGCAGCTCCCGGTTCAATGAGCAGTTCTTC.

A few counts support this clone. The V and J genes are TRBV20-1 and TRBJ1-5; D gene ambiguous. In germline, CDR1 is DFQATT, CDR2 SNEGSKA (reference sequence). The ends were cut back, 6 bases at V and 4 bases at J, with 1 base in the middle. This CDR3 is 9 amino acids long. The CDR3 loop reads CSANQPQHF. CDR3 nucleotide sequence: TGCAGTGCAAATCAGCCCCAGCATTTT.

The sample holds a few counts of this clone. The rearrangement joins TRBV5-4 to TRBJ2-1; 10 nucleotides match TRBD1. The CDR3 runs 14 residues. Germline V gives CDR1 SGHNT, CDR2 YYREEE (reference sequence). With 3 bases clipped from V and 6 bases from J, the junction kept 3 bases outside the gene matches. Here the CDR3 DNA reads TGTGCCAGCAGCTGGACAGGGGGAATCAATGAGCAGTTCTTC. This translates into CASSWTGGINEQFF.

In regard to this clone: Additional DNA sequences in this sample encode the identical CDR3. The chain employs TRBV29-1 and TRBJ2-2; 7 bases fit TRBD2. The CDR3 consists of 14 residues. V lost 2 bases to trimming and J lost 2 bases; unmatched junction nucleotides: 2. Germline-derived CDR1 and CDR2 are SQVTM and ANQGSEA. Here the CDR3 reads CSVETSENTGELFF. The DNA for the CDR3 is TGCAGCGTTGAAACTAGCGAAAACACCGGGGAGCTGTTTTTT.

This clone was observed a handful of times. The V call is TRBV7-9, the J call TRBJ1-2; D is undetermined. The CDR3 contains 12 residues. In germline, CDR1 is SEHNR, CDR2 FQNEAQ (reference sequence). The ends were cut back, 4 bases at V and 6 bases at J, with 9 bases in the middle. Written as DNA, the CDR3 is TGTGCCAGCAGCTCCACAGAAAATGGCTACACCTTC. Protein product: CASSSTENGYTF.

V and J are TRBV19 and TRBJ1-5, with 9 bases that match TRBD1. V lost 2 bases and J lost 5; bases outside the gene matches: 4. This CDR3 region has 15 residues. Germline-derived CDR1 and CDR2 are LNHDA and SQIVND (reference sequence). In DNA, the CDR3 is TGTGCCAGTAGTATATTAGGACAGGGGTATCAGCCCCAGCATTTT. Its protein product is CASSILGQGYQPQHF.

The chain employs TRBV5-1 and TRBJ1-1, with D possibly matching TRBD1 (6 bases). Trimming took off 3 bases at V and 0 bases at J, with 12 bases between the two ends. Germline V gene data show CDR1 as SGHRS and CDR2 as YFSETQ. This CDR3 is built from 15 residues. The CDR3 spells CASSSRTDMNTEAFF. The DNA of the CDR3 is TGCGCCAGCAGCTCCCGGACAGACATGAACACTGAAGCTTTCTTT.

In this sample, this clone turned up a few times. The chain recombines TRBV7-9 with TRBJ2-1; D may be TRBD2 (6 bases). V lost 7 bases and J 0 bases, leaving 13 bases between the germline ends. CDR3 length: 15 residues. Germline V lookup: CDR1 SEHNR, CDR2 FQNEAQ (reference sequence). The CDR3 DNA is TGTGCCAGCATCTTCCGGGGGAGCTCCTACAATGAGCAGTTCTTC. Translated: CASIFRGSSYNEQFF.

To note about this clone: Other DNA sequences in this sample translate to the same CDR3. The genes are TRBV29-1 and TRBJ1-1, with D possibly being TRBD1 (5 bases). V was cut by 7 bases and J by 3 bases, with 18 bases left in between. This CDR3 has 14 amino acids. CDR1 is SQVTM, CDR2 ANQGSEA, per germline. The CDR3 spells CSASGQGIYTEAFF. The CDR3 bases are TGCAGCGCGAGCGGGCAGGGTATATACACTGAAGCTTTCTTT. The whole variable domain, filled in from reference TRBV29-1 and TRBJ1-1, reads SAVISQKPSRDICQRGTSLTIQCQVDSQVTMMFWYRQQPGQSLTLIATANQGSEATYESGFVIDKFPISRPNLTFSTLTVSNMSPEDSSIYLCSASGQGIYTEAFFGQGTRLTVV.